The 15 T cell receptor beta chains below come from one sample, sequenced in a study of OX40 agonist ivuxolimab in advanced cancers. Method: immunoSEQ multiplex PCR; TCRdb's copy keeps in-frame clones and lacks some. Of roughly 48,000 clones listed, around nine tenths were seen once; the top ten hold 10%. The material sequenced was CD4+ or CD8+ T cells sorted from blood, taken in a trial of the OX40 agonist ivuxolimab. The receptors derive from an adult with an advanced solid tumor such as melanoma, head and neck, liver or kidney cancer.

The chain combines TRBV19 with TRBJ2-7; D uncertain. CDR1 and CDR2 (germline): LNHDA, SQIVND (reference sequence). This CDR3 has 14 amino acids. Trimming cost V 5 bases and J 5 bases, with 16 bases left between them. CDR3 residues: CASSPAGTHDEQYF. As DNA, the CDR3 is TGTGCCAGTAGTCCCGCAGGAACACACGACGAGCAGTACTTC.

The genes are TRBV4-3 and TRBJ2-3, with unresolved D. Trimming took off 0 bases at V and 2 bases at J, with 6 bases between the two ends. The CDR3 runs to 14 residues. Germline V gene lookup returns CDR1 LGHNA and CDR2 YSLEER. For the CDR3, the DNA is TGCGCCAGCAGCCAAGATCAACCCACAGATACGCAGTATTTT. It codes for CASSQDQPTDTQYF.

The gene calls are TRBV9 and TRBJ2-1, with TRBD1 identical over 11 bases. With V trimmed by 4 bases and J by 7 bases, 10 bases remained unmatched. Germline values: CDR1 SGDLS, CDR2 YYNGEE. There are 16 residues in the CDR3. DNA for the CDR3: TGTGCCAGCAGCATCCGGACAGGGGGCTTTTCAAATGAGCAGTTCTTC. It yields the protein CASSIRTGGFSNEQFF.

The chain couples TRBV14 to TRBJ2-7; no clear D gene. V gave up 4 bases and J gave up 5 bases, with 9 bases separating them. The CDR3 extends over 12 amino acids. The germline V gene has CDR1 SGHDN and CDR2 FVKESK. The CDR3 coding sequence is TGTGCCAGCAGCCCAAGTTACCACGAGCAGTACTTC. It is translated as CASSPSYHEQYF.

This rearrangement joins TRBV7-9 to TRBJ2-2; TRBD2 agrees at 12 bases. Germline loops: CDR1 SEHNR, CDR2 FQNEAQ (reference sequence). Trimming at V came to 8 bases and at J to 4 bases, leaving 5 bases not matched to a gene. This CDR3 comprises 15 residues. The CDR3 region is CASLGLAGLTGELFF. CDR3 DNA sequence: TGTGCCAGCTTAGGACTAGCGGGGCTCACCGGGGAGCTGTTTTTT.

This clone was found once. The chain recombines TRBV6-1 with TRBJ1-5, with D uncertain. The CDR3 is 15 amino acids. V lost 0 bases, J lost 0 bases, and 6 bases lay in between. The germline gives CDR1 MNHNS, CDR2 SASEGT. The CDR3: CASSEAPYSNQPQHF. The CDR3 DNA reads TGTGCCAGCAGTGAAGCCCCGTATAGCAATCAGCCCCAGCATTTT.

The V gene is TRBV12-5, the J gene TRBJ2-3; 8 bases are shared with TRBD1. Trimming took 0 bases from V and 3 from J; bases not matched to a gene: 2. The CDR3 loop spans 15 amino acids. Germline V gene lookup returns CDR1 LGHNT and CDR2 FRNRAP. This chain's CDR3 is CASGLVRGLTDTQYF. CDR3 bases: TGTGCTAGTGGTTTGGTCAGGGGGCTAACAGATACGCAGTATTTT.

This clone has a single count. This sequence joins TRBV4-3 and TRBJ2-7; D might be TRBD1 or TRBD2, each matching 5 bases. V dropped 4 bases and J dropped 1 base, with 14 bases sitting between them. The germline V gene encodes CDR1 LGHNA and CDR2 YSLEER. This CDR3 is built from 15 residues. The CDR3 DNA reads as TGCGCCAGCAGCCGGGGGAGAGACGCATCCTACGAGCAGTACTTC. Amino acids: CASSRGRDASYEQYF.

This chain connects TRBV29-1 to TRBJ1-3; D gene uncertain. CDR3 length: 15 residues. V shed 1 base and J shed 0 bases, with 10 bases lying between them. Germline-derived CDR1 and CDR2 are SQVTM and ANQGSEA. In nucleotides, the CDR3 is TGCAGCGTTGAAGTCATCGGCATCTCTGGAAACACCATATATTTT. Its protein is CSVEVIGISGNTIYF.

The chain recombines TRBV30 with TRBJ2-2; D not certain. Germline CDR1 GTSNPN, CDR2 SVGIG (reference sequence). Trimming removed 2 bases from V and 7 bases from J, with 14 bases in between. The CDR3 runs 14 residues. CDR3 nucleotides: TGTGCCTGGAGTCAAAGCCTTGTCAGCGGGGAGCTGTTTTTT. Its translation is CAWSQSLVSGELFF.

The chain has TRBV7-9 and TRBJ2-5, with 7 nucleotides matching TRBD2. Germline values: CDR1 SEHNR, CDR2 FQNEAQ (reference sequence). V gave up 4 bases and J gave up 4 bases; unmatched junction bases: 15. The CDR3 totals 17 residues. As DNA, the CDR3 is TGTGCCAGCAGCTCGGGAGGAGGACGCCGAGAGGGAGAGACCCAGTACTTC. Amino acids: CASSSGGGRREGETQYF.

This chain joins TRBV29-1 and TRBJ2-2; weak D call: TRBD2 (6 bases). The CDR3 consists of 13 residues. V was pared by 7 bases and J by 1 base, with 10 bases between. Germline V CDR1 and CDR2: SQVTM, ANQGSEA. The CDR3 loop reads CSGTGLNTGELFF. Written as DNA, the CDR3 is TGCAGCGGAACGGGACTGAACACCGGGGAGCTGTTTTTT.

The chain couples TRBV4-3 to TRBJ2-4; 8 positions agree with TRBD1. There are 14 residues in the CDR3. V shed 4 bases, J shed 7 bases, and the junction held 6 bases outside the gene matches. Germline lookup yields CDR1 LGHNA and CDR2 YSLEER. The CDR3 DNA follows: TGCGCCAGCAGCCCCGACAGGGGTTGGAACATTCAGTACTTC. This codes for CASSPDRGWNIQYF.

The chain employs TRBV29-1 and TRBJ1-5, with 12 bases aligning to TRBD1. There are 14 residues in the CDR3. Germline CDR1 reads SQVTM; CDR2 reads ANQGSEA. J was trimmed by 6 bases and V by 4 bases; bases with no gene match: 4. The CDR3 here is CSVAVGQGAQPQHF. CDR3 bases: TGCAGCGTTGCCGTGGGACAGGGGGCTCAGCCCCAGCATTTT.

In this sample, this clone turned up a few times. The chain employs TRBV6-4 and TRBJ2-3; D remains ambiguous. The CDR3 is 14 amino acids. Germline-derived CDR1 and CDR2 are MRHNA and SNTAGT. V lost 2 bases and J 2 bases, leaving 8 bases between the germline ends. Here the CDR3 reads CASSDEENTDTQYF. CDR3 nucleotide sequence: TGTGCCAGCAGTGACGAGGAGAACACAGATACGCAGTATTTT.